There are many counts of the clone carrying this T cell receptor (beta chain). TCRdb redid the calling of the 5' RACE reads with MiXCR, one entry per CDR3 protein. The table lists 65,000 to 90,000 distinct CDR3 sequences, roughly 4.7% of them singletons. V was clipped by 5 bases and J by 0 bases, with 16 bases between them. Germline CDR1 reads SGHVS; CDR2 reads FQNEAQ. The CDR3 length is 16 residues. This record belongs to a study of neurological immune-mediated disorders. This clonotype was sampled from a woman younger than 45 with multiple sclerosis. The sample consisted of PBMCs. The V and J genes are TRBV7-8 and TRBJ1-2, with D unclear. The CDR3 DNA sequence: TGTGCCAGCAGCGCCCGGCGGAGGGAGCCTAACTATGGCTACACCTTC. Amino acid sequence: CASSARRREPNYGYTF.